Below, one T cell receptor (beta chain) is given with its context. In the source study's methods: Amplified reference gene primers provided the basis for estimating nucleated cell counts. Assay: immunoSEQ multiplex PCR; the TCRdb copy retains only in-frame clones and omits some. That table supplies the V and J calls and clone size; D and trimming were determined from the DNA. Of about 130,000 clones in the sample, more than 75% are singletons; the top ten hold about 16%. The data originate from a study of blood T cell repertoires in COVID-19. About the research overall: PBMCs, B-cell-depleted T cells, or T cells were the source of the cDNA or gDNA that made up the material.

Trimming took off 4 bases at V and 1 base at J, with 14 bases between the two ends. The CDR3 has 15 residues. Looked up from germline, CDR1 is SGHRS and CDR2 is YFSETQ. The sample was peripheral blood. This clonotype was obtained from a woman aged 45-65 years who had recovered from COVID-19. The chain joins TRBV5-1 to TRBJ1-1; D perhaps matches TRBD1 (5 bases). This chain's CDR3 is CASSNQGPKNTEAFF. In DNA, the CDR3 is TGCGCCAGCAGCAATCAGGGTCCGAAGAACACTGAAGCTTTCTTT.